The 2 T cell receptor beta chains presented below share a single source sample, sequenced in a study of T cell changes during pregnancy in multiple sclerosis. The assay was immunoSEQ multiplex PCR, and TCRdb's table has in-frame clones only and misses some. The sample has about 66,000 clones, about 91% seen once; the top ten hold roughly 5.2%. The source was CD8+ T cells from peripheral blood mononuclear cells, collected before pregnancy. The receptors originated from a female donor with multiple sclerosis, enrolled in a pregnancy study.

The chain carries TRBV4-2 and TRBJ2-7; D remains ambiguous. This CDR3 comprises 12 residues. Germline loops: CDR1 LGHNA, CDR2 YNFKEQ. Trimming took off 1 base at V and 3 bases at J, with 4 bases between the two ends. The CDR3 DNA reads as TGTGCCAGCAGCCAAGGCAGCTACGAGCAGTACTTC. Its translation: CASSQGSYEQYF.

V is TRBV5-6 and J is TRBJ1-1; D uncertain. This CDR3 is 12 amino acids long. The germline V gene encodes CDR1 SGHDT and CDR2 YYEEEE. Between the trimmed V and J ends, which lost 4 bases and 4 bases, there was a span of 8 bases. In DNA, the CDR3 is TGTGCCAGCAGCGAGGGCTCCACTGAAGCTTTCTTT. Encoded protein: CASSEGSTEAFF.